What follows are 5 T cell receptor beta chains derived from one specimen sequenced in a study of shared clonotypes between healthy human individuals. Naive CD8 cells were CD45RO-negative, positively selected for CCR7, excluding terminally differentiated effector memory CD45RA+ cells. TCRdb keeps only in-frame clones here, not all; method: immunoSEQ multiplex PCR. The profile shows about 590,000 clones, roughly 95% of them singletons. Sequencing used naive CD8+ T cells sorted from blood. The receptors were sampled from a woman in her thirties in good health.

This clone was seen a single time. V is TRBV11-2 and J is TRBJ1-1; D perhaps matches TRBD1 (5 bases). CDR1 is SGHAT, CDR2 FQNNGV, per germline. The CDR3 sequence is 14 residues long. Trimming stripped 5 bases from V and 3 bases from J, with 13 bases between. The CDR3 sequence is CASSPRGADTEAFF. Here the CDR3 DNA reads TGTGCCAGCAGCCCTCGGGGCGCGGACACTGAAGCTTTCTTT.

With regard to this clone: In the same sample, other DNA sequences code for this CDR3. The rearrangement uses TRBV30 and TRBJ2-7; possible D gene TRBD2, 5 bases. The CDR3 loop spans 13 amino acids. Trimming took off 3 bases at V and 2 bases at J, with 11 bases between the two ends. Germline V gene lookup returns CDR1 GTSNPN and CDR2 SVGIG (reference sequence). The CDR3 DNA sequence: TGTGCCTGGAGCGCGAGCGGAACCTACGAGCAGTACTTC. This sequence encodes CAWSASGTYEQYF.

The DNA of the CDR3 is TGTGCCAGCAGCTTAGAGGCGGGGGGGACAGCTTACTACGAGCAGTACTTC. Residues: CASSLEAGGTAYYEQYF. The rearrangement uses TRBV7-6 and TRBJ2-5; TRBD2 agrees at 9 bases. The assigned J gene may be wrong: the sequence end matches TRBJ2-7 better. Germline assignment: CDR1 SGHVS and CDR2 FNYEAQ. The CDR3 contains 17 residues.

A single count supports this clone. V usage is TRBV28 and J usage is TRBJ1-2; D not resolved. CDR3 length: 14 residues. V gave up 6 bases and J gave up 9 bases, with 20 bases separating them. Per the germline V gene, CDR1 is MDHEN and CDR2 is SYDVKM. CDR3 DNA: TGTGCCAGCAGCCCCTTGGACGGCATCTGGAGCTACACCTTC. As protein: CASSPLDGIWSYTF.

V is TRBV6-5 and J is TRBJ1-5; D not certain. In germline, CDR1 is MNHEY, CDR2 SVGAGI. Trimming took 0 bases from V and 4 from J, leaving 10 bases between them. The CDR3 runs 15 residues. CDR3 sequence (DNA): TGTGCCAGCAGTTACTCGTCAGGAGAGAATCAGCCCCAGCATTTT. Encoded protein: CASSYSSGENQPQHF.